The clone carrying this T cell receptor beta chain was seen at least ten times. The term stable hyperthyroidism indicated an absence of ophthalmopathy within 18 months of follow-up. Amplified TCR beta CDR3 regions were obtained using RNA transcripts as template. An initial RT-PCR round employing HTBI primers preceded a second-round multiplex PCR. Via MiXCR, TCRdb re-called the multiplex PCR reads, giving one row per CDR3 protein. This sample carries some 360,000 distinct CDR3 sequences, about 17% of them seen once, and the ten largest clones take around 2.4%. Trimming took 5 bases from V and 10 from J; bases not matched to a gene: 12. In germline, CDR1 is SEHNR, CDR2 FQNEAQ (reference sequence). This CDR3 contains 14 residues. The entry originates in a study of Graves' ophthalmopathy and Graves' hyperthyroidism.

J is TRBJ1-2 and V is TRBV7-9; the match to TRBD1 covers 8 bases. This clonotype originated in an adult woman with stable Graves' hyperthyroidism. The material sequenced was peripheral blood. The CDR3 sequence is CASSLPTGARVYTF. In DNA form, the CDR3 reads TGTGCCAGCAGCCTCCCGACAGGGGCCCGAGTCTACACCTTC.